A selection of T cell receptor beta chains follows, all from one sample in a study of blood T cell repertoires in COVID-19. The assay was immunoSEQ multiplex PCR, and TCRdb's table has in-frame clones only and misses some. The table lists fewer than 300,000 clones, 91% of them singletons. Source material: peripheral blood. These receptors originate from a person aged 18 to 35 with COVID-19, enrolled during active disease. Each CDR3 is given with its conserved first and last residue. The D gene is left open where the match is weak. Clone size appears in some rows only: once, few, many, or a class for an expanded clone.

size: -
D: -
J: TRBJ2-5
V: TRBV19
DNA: TGTGCCAGTACCTCGGGATTCGGGACCCAGTACTTC
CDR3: CASTSGFGTQYF

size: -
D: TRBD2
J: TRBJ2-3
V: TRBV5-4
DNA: TGTGCCAGCAGCTCGGGACTAGTCTACACAGATACGCAGTATTTT
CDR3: CASSSGLVYTDTQYF

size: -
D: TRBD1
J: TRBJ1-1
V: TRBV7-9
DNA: TGTGCCAGCAGCTTAGGGGGGACAGTCGCTTTCTTT
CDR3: CASSLGGTVAFF

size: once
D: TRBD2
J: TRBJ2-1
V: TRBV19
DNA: TGTGCCAGTAGTATGTTTAGCGGGAGCGGGCACAATGAGCAGTTCTTC
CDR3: CASSMFSGSGHNEQFF

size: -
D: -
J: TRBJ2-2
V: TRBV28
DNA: TGTGCCAGCAACGAACAGGGCGCCGGGGAGCTGTTTTTT
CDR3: CASNEQGAGELFF

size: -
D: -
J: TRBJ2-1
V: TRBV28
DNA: TGTGCCAGCTCAAGACAGGCCTGGGTTCTCCGGCAGTTCTTC
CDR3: CASSRQAWVLRQFF

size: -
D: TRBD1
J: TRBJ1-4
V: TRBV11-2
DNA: TGTGCCAGCAGCACCCGTAGACAGGGTTTAGGTGAAAAACTGTTTTTT
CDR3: CASSTRRQGLGEKLFF

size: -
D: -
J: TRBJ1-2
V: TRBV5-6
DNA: TGTGCCAGCAGCTTGTCCGGGGACGGGGGAGTCTATGGCTACACCTTC
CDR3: CASSLSGDGGVYGYTF

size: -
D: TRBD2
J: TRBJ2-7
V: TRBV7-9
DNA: TGTGCCAGCAGTCTTAGCGGGAAGGTCGAGCAGTACTTC
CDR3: CASSLSGKVEQYF

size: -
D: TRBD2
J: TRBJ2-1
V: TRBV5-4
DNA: TGTGCCAGCAGCAATAAGCTAGCGGGAGGGACAATCTCCTACAATGAGCAGTTCTTC
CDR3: CASSNKLAGGTISYNEQFF

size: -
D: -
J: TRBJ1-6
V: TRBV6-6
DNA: TGTGCCAGCAGTTATATTCGGTCACCCCTCCACTTT
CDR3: CASSYIRSPLHF

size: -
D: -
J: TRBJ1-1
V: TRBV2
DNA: TGTGCCAGCAGTGAGGGGGCGATCAATGAAGCTTTCTTT
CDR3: CASSEGAINEAFF

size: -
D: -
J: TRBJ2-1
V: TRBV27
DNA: TGTGCCAGCAGTTACCGGGGTGAGCAGTTCTTC
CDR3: CASSYRGEQFF

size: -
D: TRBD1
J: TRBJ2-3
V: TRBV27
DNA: TGTGCCAGCAGTACAGGGGGCCTCTTCACAGATACGCAGTATTTT
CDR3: CASSTGGLFTDTQYF

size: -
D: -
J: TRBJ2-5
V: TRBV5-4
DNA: TGTGCCAGCAGCTTGGGGAAGGTAGCGGCCAGAGGAGGAGAGACCCAGTACTTC
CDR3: CASSLGKVAARGGETQYF

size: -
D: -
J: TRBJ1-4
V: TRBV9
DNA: TGTGCCAGCAGCGGAGGTCGACCCGATGAAAAACTGTTTTTT
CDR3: CASSGGRPDEKLFF

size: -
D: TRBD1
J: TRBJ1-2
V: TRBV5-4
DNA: TGTGCCAGCAGCGCGACAGGGGTTCAGTATGGCTACACCTTC
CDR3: CASSATGVQYGYTF

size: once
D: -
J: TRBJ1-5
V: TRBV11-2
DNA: TGTGCCAGCAGCTTAGATGGCGGGGGACTCGATCAGCCCCAGCATTTT
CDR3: CASSLDGGGLDQPQHF

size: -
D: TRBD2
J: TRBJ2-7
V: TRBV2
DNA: TGTGCCAGCACCCGGGAGGGGTACGAGCAGTACTTC
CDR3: CASTREGYEQYF

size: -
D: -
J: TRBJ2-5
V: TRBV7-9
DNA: TGTGCCAGCAGCATCGGACAGCCGCGAGAGACCCAGTACTTC
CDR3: CASSIGQPRETQYF

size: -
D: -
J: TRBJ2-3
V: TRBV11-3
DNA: TGTGCCAGCAGCTTCGGTCCAAGCACAGATACGCAGTATTTT
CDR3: CASSFGPSTDTQYF

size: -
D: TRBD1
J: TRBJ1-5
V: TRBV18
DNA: TGTGCCAGCTCACCCCGACAGGGGACGAATCAGCCCCAGCATTTT
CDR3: CASSPRQGTNQPQHF

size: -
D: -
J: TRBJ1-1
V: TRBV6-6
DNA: TGTGCCAGCAGGGGCAGGGTCCCTGAAGCTTTCTTT
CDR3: CASRGRVPEAFF

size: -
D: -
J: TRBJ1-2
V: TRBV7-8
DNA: TGTGCCAGCAGCTTAGAAGGGGTCTATGGCTACACCTTC
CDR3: CASSLEGVYGYTF

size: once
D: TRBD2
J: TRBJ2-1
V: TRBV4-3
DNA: TGCGCCAGCAGCCAAGATACGGGAGGCAACTACAATGAGCAGTTCTTC
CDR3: CASSQDTGGNYNEQFF

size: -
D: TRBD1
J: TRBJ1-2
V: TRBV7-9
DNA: TGTGCCAGCAGCTTAGCGCTGACAGGGGTTAACTATGGCTACACCTTC
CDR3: CASSLALTGVNYGYTF

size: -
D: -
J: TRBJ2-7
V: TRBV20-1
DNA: TGCAGTGCTACCACAGGGTACGAGCAGTACTTC
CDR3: CSATTGYEQYF

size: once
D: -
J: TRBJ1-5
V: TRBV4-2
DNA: TGTGCCAGCAGCCAAGACGTCAATCAGCCCCAGCATTTT
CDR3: CASSQDVNQPQHF

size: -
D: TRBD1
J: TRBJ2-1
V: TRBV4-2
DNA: TGTGCCAGCAGCCCTGGGGACAGGGGTTTTAGCTCCTACAATGAGCAGTTCTTC
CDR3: CASSPGDRGFSSYNEQFF

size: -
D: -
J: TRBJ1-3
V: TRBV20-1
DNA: TGCAGTGCTAGTGGACAGCCCTCTGGAAACACCATATATTTT
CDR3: CSASGQPSGNTIYF

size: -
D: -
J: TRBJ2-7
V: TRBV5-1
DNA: TGCGCCAGCAGCTTGGGCTCGATGCGCGAGCAGTACTTC
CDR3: CASSLGSMREQYF

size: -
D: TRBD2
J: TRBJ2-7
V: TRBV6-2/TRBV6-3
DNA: TGTGCCAGCAGCACCAGCGGGGGAAGCTCCTACGAGCAGTACTTC
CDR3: CASSTSGGSSYEQYF

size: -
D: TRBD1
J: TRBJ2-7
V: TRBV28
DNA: TGTGCCAGCAGTTACAGGGGGCGGAGGGCCTACGAGCAGTACTTC
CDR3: CASSYRGRRAYEQYF

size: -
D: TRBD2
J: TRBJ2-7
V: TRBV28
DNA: TGTGCCAGCAGTTTAAGACTAGCGGTGGAGTTATCCTACGAGCAGTACTTC
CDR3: CASSLRLAVELSYEQYF

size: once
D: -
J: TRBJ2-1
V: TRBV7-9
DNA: TGTGCCAGCAGCTTCGGACAGTTGAGCTCCTACAATGAGCAGTTCTTC
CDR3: CASSFGQLSSYNEQFF

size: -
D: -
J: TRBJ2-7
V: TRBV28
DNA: TGTGCCAGCAGAGATTTCGGGGGATACGAGCAGTACTTC
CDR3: CASRDFGGYEQYF

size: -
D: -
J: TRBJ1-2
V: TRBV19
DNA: TGTGCCAGTAGCGATGATATTAACATCCTCAATGGCTACACCTTC
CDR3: CASSDDINILNGYTF

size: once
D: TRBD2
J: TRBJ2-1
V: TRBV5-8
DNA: TGTGCCAGCAAGGTGACTAGCGGGGGTTTTTACAATGAGCAGTTCTTC
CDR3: CASKVTSGGFYNEQFF

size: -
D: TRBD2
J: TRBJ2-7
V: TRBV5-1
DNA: TGCGCCAGCAGTCTTGGACTAGATAACGAGCAGTACTTC
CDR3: CASSLGLDNEQYF

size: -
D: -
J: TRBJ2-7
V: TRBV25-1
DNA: TGTGCCAGCAGTTACTACGAGCAGTACTTC
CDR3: CASSYYEQYF

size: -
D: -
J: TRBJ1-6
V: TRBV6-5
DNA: TGTGCCAGCAGTTCCAGGGATAGCTCACCCCTCCACTTT
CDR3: CASSSRDSSPLHF

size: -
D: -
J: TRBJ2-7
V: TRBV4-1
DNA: TGCGCCAGCAGCCAGTTTCCGGGACTCGCTGCCTACGAGCAGTACTTC
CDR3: CASSQFPGLAAYEQYF

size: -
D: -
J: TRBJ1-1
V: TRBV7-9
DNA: TGTGCCAGCAGCTCGCGGACCGGGGTCGGTGAAGCTTTCTTT
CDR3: CASSSRTGVGEAFF

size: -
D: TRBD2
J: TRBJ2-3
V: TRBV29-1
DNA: TGCAGCGTACAATATCCTAGCGGGAGCACAGATACGCAGTATTTT
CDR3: CSVQYPSGSTDTQYF

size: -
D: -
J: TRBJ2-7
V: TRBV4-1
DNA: TGCGCCAGCAGCCAAGTGACGGGAATCTACGAGCAGTACTTC
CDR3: CASSQVTGIYEQYF

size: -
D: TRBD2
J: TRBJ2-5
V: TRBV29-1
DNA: TGCAGCATTGGGGAGGGGACCCAGTACTTC
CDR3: CSIGEGTQYF

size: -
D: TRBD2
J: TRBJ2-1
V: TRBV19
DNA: TGTGCCAGTAGTCCCTCTACTTGGCGGGAGGGGGTGAATGAGCAGTTCTTC
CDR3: CASSPSTWREGVNEQFF

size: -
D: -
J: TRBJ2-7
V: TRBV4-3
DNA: TGCGCCAGCAGCCAAGATAGAACAGCCTCCTACGGCTACGAGCAGTACTTC
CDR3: CASSQDRTASYGYEQYF

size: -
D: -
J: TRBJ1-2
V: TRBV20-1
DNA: TGCAGTGCTAGTGGGAGTGGCAGGGAATATGGCTACACCTTC
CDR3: CSASGSGREYGYTF

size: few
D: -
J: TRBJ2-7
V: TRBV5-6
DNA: TGTGCCAGCAGCTTGCCTAGCGACAACTACTACGAGCAGTACTTC
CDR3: CASSLPSDNYYEQYF